This passage covers 19 T cell receptor beta chains from one sample sequenced in a study of blood T cells in healthy people across ages. The second PCR ran about 6 to 11 cycles with a sample-barcoded 5' primer and J-beta primers. TCRdb fed the 5' RACE reads into MiXCR, producing one record per CDR3 protein. Of more than 650,000 distinct CDR3 sequences listed, about 55% are singletons. Sequenced material: blood. The source is a man older than 75 in good health.

V gene TRBV7-3 combines with J gene TRBJ2-3, with no clear D. This CDR3 has 15 residues. Germline CDR1 is SGHTA and CDR2 is FQGTGA. With 2 bases removed from V and 2 bases from J, the gap between germline ends came to 11 bases. Here the CDR3 DNA reads TGTGCCAGCAGCTTAGTCTGGACCTCCACAGATACGCAGTATTTT. This translates into CASSLVWTSTDTQYF. Full variable domain (rest looked up from reference TRBV7-3 and TRBJ2-3): GAGVSQTPSNKVTEKGKYVELRCDPISGHTALYWYRQSLGQGPEFLIYFQGTGAADDSGLPNDRFFAVRPEGSVSTLKIQRTERGDSAVYLCASSLVWTSTDTQYFGPGTRLTVL.

The chain links TRBV4-1 to TRBJ2-1; D is unclear. Between the trimmed V and J ends, which lost 6 bases and 9 bases, there was a span of 12 bases. The CDR3 sequence is 12 residues long. Germline assignment: CDR1 MGHRA and CDR2 YSYEKL. CDR3: CASSRSRGEQFF. The DNA of the CDR3 is TGCGCCAGCAGTCGATCAAGAGGTGAGCAGTTCTTC.

The chain combines TRBV20-1 with TRBJ1-6; TRBD1 agrees at 8 bases. Germline V CDR1 and CDR2: DFQATT, SNEGSKA (reference sequence). This CDR3 is built from 15 residues. The V and J ends lost 0 bases and 8 bases, in that order; junction bases with no gene match: 6. This CDR3 is CSARDAQGAYSPLHF. As DNA, the CDR3 is TGCAGTGCTAGAGATGCTCAGGGGGCGTATTCACCCCTCCACTTT.

About this clonotype itself: With a much larger clone just one base away, this may be a read error. V usage is TRBV4-1 and J usage is TRBJ2-7; D is undetermined. The CDR3 is 15 amino acids. Germline CDR1 MGHRA, CDR2 YSYEKL. The CDR3 nucleotides read TGCGCCAGCGGCCAAGAAAGGGCCAGTACCTACGAGCAGTACTTC. Translating gives CASGQERASTYEQYF.

This clonotype has only a few counts. The chain has TRBV18 and TRBJ2-1, with TRBD2 as a possible D gene (6 bases). The germline V gene has CDR1 KGHSH and CDR2 LQKENI. Trimming stripped 3 bases from V and 5 bases from J, with 8 bases between. The CDR3 is made up of 13 amino acids. The CDR3 region is CASSPGLNNEQFF. Here the CDR3 DNA reads TGTGCCAGCTCACCGGGACTCAACAATGAGCAGTTCTTC.

V gene TRBV29-1 combines with J gene TRBJ2-5, with D uncertain. This CDR3 region has 12 residues. The V end was cut by 6 bases, the J end by 3 bases, with 11 bases between. The germline gives CDR1 SQVTM, CDR2 ANQGSEA. DNA of the CDR3: TGCAGCGTGGCTCCAACAGAAGAGACCCAGTACTTC. It yields the protein CSVAPTEETQYF.

About this clonotype itself: One junction end does not reproduce the germline sequence, and a read error may be involved. The V and J genes are TRBV25-1 and TRBJ1-2; D not resolved. Germline loops: CDR1 MGHDK, CDR2 SYGVNS. The CDR3 sequence is 13 residues long. The CDR3 DNA is TGTGCTAGCAGTGAAGTGGGGATGAAGGGCTACACCTTC. This gives the protein CASSEVGMKGYTF.

The V and J genes are TRBV29-1 and TRBJ2-1; 11 positions agree with TRBD2. This CDR3 contains 14 residues. V trimming: 6 bases; J trimming: 3 bases; junction bases outside the gene matches: 4. CDR1 and CDR2 (germline): SQVTM, ANQGSEA. CDR3 sequence (DNA): TGCAGCGTGAAGGGACTAGCGGACTACAATGAGCAGTTCTTC. It specifies CSVKGLADYNEQFF.

This chain links TRBV7-2 with TRBJ2-1; D perhaps matches TRBD2 (6 bases). Deletions cut 5 bases from V and 6 bases from J, with 11 bases between. From germline, CDR1 is SGHTA and CDR2 FQGNSA. The CDR3 has 13 amino acids. CDR3 nucleotides: TGTGCCAGCAGCGTCGGGACTTGCAATGAGCAGTTCTTC. It encodes CASSVGTCNEQFF.

The rearrangement uses TRBV12-3 or TRBV12-4 and TRBJ2-4; D unresolved. The CDR3 loop spans 13 amino acids. Deletions cut 6 bases from V and 13 bases from J, with 19 bases between. The CDR3 is CASSPTWPQEQYF. CDR3 in DNA: TGTGCCAGCAGCCCCACTTGGCCCCAGGAGCAGTACTTC.

The chain joins TRBV4-3 to TRBJ2-1; D remains ambiguous. CDR1 LGHNA and CDR2 YSLEER come from the germline V gene. V shed 0 bases and J shed 3 bases, with 9 bases lying between them. The CDR3 runs to 15 residues. In nucleotides, the CDR3 is TGCGCCAGCAGCCAAGACCGGGCAAGCTACAATGAGCAGTTCTTC. As protein: CASSQDRASYNEQFF.

Concerning this clonotype itself: This clone may be a read error of a much larger clone one base away. This chain uses TRBV5-4 with TRBJ2-3, with TRBD2 matching over 7 bases. Germline CDR1 and CDR2: SGHNT and YYREEE (reference sequence). The CDR3 sequence is 18 residues long. The CDR3 DNA sequence: TGTGTCAGCAGCTCGTCCACCTTAGCGGGTCCTAGCACAGATACGCAGTATTTT. Its protein product is CVSSSSTLAGPSTDTQYF.

This chain joins TRBV6-5 and TRBJ1-6; 7 positions match TRBD1. This CDR3 spans 13 amino acids. The junction had 6 bases not matched to a gene; V was cut back by 6 bases and J by 10 bases. Germline V gives CDR1 MNHEY, CDR2 SVGAGI. The CDR3 loop is CASRTGAGSPLHF. CDR3 nucleotides: TGTGCCAGCAGAACAGGGGCTGGGTCACCCCTCCACTTT.

Worth noting for this clonotype: A much bigger clone sits one base away, suggesting this may be a read error. The chain recombines TRBV7-2 with TRBJ2-1; 7 bases line up with TRBD2. Germline V lookup: CDR1 SGHTA, CDR2 FQGNSA. The CDR3 has 16 residues. V trimming: 5 bases; J trimming: 0 bases; junction bases outside the gene matches: 7. The CDR3 region is CASSQTSDISYNEQFF. Here the CDR3 DNA reads TGTGCCAGCAGCCAAACTAGCGACATCTCCTACAATGAGCAGTTCTTC.

The chain recombines TRBV7-2 with TRBJ1-4; the match to TRBD1 covers 10 bases. V shed 1 base and J 2 bases; nucleotides not matched to a gene: 1. Germline CDR1 SGHTA, CDR2 FQGNSA. The CDR3 spans 16 residues. The CDR3 reads CASSLGQGATNEKLFF. Here the CDR3 DNA reads TGTGCCAGCAGCTTAGGACAGGGGGCGACTAATGAAAAACTGTTTTTT.

The V and J genes are TRBV4-1 and TRBJ1-5; no reliable D call. Germline CDR1 is MGHRA and CDR2 is YSYEKL. The CDR3 is made up of 17 amino acids. V was shortened by 1 base and J by 2 bases, with 15 bases between the two germline ends. The CDR3 nucleotides read TGCGCCAGCAGCCAAGTTTCGATGGGAATTGGCAATCAGCCCCAGCATTTT. Amino acid sequence: CASSQVSMGIGNQPQHF.

The J gene is TRBJ2-2, the V gene TRBV20-1, with D hard to call. Germline CDR1 and CDR2: DFQATT and SNEGSKA (reference sequence). The CDR3 spans 13 residues. Trimming shortened V by 1 base and J by 1 base, and 4 bases separated the two germline ends. Here the CDR3 DNA reads TGCAGTGCTAGAGGGCAGAACACCGGGGAGCTGTTTTTT. Protein product: CSARGQNTGELFF.

The rearrangement uses TRBV4-1 and TRBJ1-6; TRBD1 might be the D (6 bases). CDR3 size: 18 residues. Germline loops: CDR1 MGHRA, CDR2 YSYEKL. Trimming shortened V by 4 bases and J by 9 bases, and 25 bases separated the two germline ends. The CDR3 DNA follows: TGCGCCAGCAGCCCGCTGGGGTGGCGTAGGGGGTATGGTTCACCCCTCCACTTT. Encoded protein: CASSPLGWRRGYGSPLHF.

V gene TRBV9 combines with J gene TRBJ2-6; D is unresolved. Trimming removed 3 bases from V and 4 bases from J, with 17 bases in between. There are 17 residues in the CDR3. The germline V gene has CDR1 SGDLS and CDR2 YYNGEE. The CDR3 sequence is CASSATLGYSGANVLTF. DNA of the CDR3: TGTGCCAGCAGCGCCACCCTGGGTTACTCGGGGGCCAACGTCCTGACTTTC.